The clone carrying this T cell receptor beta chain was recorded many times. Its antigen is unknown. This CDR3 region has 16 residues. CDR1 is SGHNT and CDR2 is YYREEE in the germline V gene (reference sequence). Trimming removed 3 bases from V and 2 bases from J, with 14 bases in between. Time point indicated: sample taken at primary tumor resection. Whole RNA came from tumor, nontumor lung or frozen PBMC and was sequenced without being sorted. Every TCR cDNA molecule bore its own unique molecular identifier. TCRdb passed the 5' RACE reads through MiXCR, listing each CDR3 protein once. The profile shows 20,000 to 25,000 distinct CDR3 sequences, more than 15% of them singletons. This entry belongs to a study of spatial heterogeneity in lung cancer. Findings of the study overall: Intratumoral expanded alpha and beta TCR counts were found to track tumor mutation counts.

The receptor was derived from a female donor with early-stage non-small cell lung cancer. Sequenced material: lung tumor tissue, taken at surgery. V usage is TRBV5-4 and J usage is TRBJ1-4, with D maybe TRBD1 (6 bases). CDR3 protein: CASSSGGGGTNEKLFF. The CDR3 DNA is TGTGCCAGCAGCTCCGGGGGCGGAGGGACTAATGAAAAACTGTTTTTT. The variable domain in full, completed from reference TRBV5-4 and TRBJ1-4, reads ETGVTQSPTHLIKTRGQQVTLRCSSQSGHNTVSWYQQALGQGPQFIFQYYREEENGRGNFPPRFSGLQFPNYSSELNVNALELDDSALYLCASSSGGGGTNEKLFFGSGTQLSVL.